This T cell receptor beta chain was recorded in a study of blood T cell repertoires in COVID-19. Study details: The samples span acute and convalescent COVID-19 from the United States, Italy and Spain. Sample material is recorded as cDNA or gDNA derived from T cells, B-cell-depleted T cells, or PBMCs.

The authors' processing: For nucleated cells, counts were estimated from reference gene primer amplification. Produced via immunoSEQ multiplex PCR; TCRdb's table is partial and in-frame only. That table is the source of V, J and clone size, and D and trimming were worked out from the DNA. The repertoire holds about 280,000 clones, with 83% as singletons. Germline lookup yields CDR1 KGHDR and CDR2 SFDVKD. The CDR3 contains 16 residues. Unmatched junction bases numbered 8, after V lost 7 bases and J lost 1 base. The chain uses TRBV24-1 and TRBJ2-3, with 9 bases aligning to TRBD1. Sequences were obtained from peripheral blood. This receptor was obtained from a woman aged 45-65 years who had recovered from COVID-19. CDR3 sequence (DNA): TGTGCCACCAGCAAGACAGGGGGACAAGGCACAGATACGCAGTATTTT. Amino acid sequence: CATSKTGGQGTDTQYF.